This paragraph reports one T cell receptor (beta chain). As yet, its antigen is unknown. Profiling relied on immunoSEQ multiplex PCR, and the TCRdb table lists in-frame clones only, not all of them. The table records around 310,000 clones, around four fifths of them present only once. This sample is drawn from a study of cytotoxic CD8 clonotypes in ibrutinib-treated CLL. Study-level findings and limits: The clonality went up when patients responded to ibrutinib and dropped back toward baseline at progression.

The germline V and J ends were trimmed by 1 base and 1 base, with 11 bases remaining between them. CDR3 length: 16 amino acids. Germline V CDR1 and CDR2: SGHVS, FNYEAQ. The rearrangement uses TRBV7-6 and TRBJ2-1; a possible D gene is TRBD2 (5 bases). The sequencing here drew on PBMCs, taken before ibrutinib treatment. This clonotype was obtained from a human donor with chronic lymphocytic leukemia. Written as DNA, the CDR3 is TGTGCCAGCAGCTTAGGAGCAGCGGCTTCCTACAATGAGCAGTTCTTC. Translating it yields CASSLGAAASYNEQFF.